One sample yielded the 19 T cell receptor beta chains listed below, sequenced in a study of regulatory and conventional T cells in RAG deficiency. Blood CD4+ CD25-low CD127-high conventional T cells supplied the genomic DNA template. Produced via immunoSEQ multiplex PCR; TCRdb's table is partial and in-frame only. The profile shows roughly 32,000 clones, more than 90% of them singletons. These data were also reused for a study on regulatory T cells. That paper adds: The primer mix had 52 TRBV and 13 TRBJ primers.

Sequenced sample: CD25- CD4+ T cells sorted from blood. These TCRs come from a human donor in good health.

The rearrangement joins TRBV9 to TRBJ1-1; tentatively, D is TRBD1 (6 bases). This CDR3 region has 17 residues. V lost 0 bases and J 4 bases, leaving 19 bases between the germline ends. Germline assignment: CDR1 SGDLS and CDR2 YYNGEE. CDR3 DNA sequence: TGTGCCAGCAGCGTAGGATGGGGGGGGGACACATTCACTGAAGCTTTCTTT. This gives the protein CASSVGWGGDTFTEAFF. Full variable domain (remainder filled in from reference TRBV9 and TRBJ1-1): DSGVTQTPKHLITATGQRVTLRCSPRSGDLSVYWYQQSLDQGLQFLIQYYNGEERAKGNILERFSAQQFPDLHSELNLSSLELGDSALYFCASSVGWGGDTFTEAFFGQGTRLTVV.

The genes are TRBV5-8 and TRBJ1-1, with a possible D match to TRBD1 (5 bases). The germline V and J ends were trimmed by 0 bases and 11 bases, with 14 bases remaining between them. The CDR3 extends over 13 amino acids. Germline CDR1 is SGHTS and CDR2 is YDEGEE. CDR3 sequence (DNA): TGTGCCAGCAGCTTGGTAAGGGGACTTGATGCTTTCTTT. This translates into CASSLVRGLDAFF.

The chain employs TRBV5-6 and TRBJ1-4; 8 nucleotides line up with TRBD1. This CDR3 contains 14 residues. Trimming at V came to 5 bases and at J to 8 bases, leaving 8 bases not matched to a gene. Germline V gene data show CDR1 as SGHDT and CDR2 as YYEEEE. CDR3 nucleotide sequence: TGTGCCAGCAGATTGACAGGGGAGGAAGAAAAACTGTTTTTT. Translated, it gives CASRLTGEEEKLFF.

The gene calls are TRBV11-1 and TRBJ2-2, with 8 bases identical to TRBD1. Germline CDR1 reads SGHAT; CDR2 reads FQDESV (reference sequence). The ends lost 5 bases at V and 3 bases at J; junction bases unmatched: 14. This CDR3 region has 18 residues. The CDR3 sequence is CASSHPRRTGSYTGELFF. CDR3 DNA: TGTGCCAGCAGCCACCCAAGAAGGACAGGGTCGTACACCGGGGAGCTGTTTTTT. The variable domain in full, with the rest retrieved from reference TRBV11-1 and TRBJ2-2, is EAEVAQSPRYKITEKSQAVAFWCDPISGHATLYWYRQILGQGPELLVQFQDESVVDDSQLPKDRFSAERLKGVDSTLKIQPAELGDSAMYLCASSHPRRTGSYTGELFFGEGSRLTVL.

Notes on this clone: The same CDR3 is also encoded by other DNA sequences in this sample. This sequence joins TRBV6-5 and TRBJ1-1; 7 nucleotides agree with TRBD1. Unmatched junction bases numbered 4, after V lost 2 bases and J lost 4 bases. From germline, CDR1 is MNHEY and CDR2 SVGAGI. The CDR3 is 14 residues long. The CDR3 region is CASSYEGAGTEAFF. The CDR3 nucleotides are TGTGCCAGCAGTTACGAGGGGGCCGGCACTGAAGCTTTCTTT.

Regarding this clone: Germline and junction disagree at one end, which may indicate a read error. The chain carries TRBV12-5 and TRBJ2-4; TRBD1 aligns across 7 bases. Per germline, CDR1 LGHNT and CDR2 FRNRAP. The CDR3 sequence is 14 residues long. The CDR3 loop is CASGLGQAKNIQYF. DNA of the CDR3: TGTGCTAGTGGGTTGGGACAGGCCAAAAACATTCAGTACTTC.

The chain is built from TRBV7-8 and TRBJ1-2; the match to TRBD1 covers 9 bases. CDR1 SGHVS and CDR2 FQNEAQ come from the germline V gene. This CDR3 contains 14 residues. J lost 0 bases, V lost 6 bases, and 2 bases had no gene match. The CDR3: CASSRQGANYGYTF. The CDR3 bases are TGTGCCAGCAGTCGACAGGGGGCTAACTATGGCTACACCTTC. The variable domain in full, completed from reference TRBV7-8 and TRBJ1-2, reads GAGVSQSPRYKVAKRGQDVALRCDPISGHVSLFWYQQALGQGPEFLTYFQNEAQLDKSGLPSDRFFAERPEGSVSTLKIQRTQQEDSAVYLCASSRQGANYGYTFGSGTRLTVV.

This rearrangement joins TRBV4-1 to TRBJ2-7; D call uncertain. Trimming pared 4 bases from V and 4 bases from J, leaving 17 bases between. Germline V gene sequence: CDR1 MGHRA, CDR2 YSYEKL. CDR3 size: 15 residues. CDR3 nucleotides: TGCGCCAGCAGCCCTCAAGAGGCCTACCCATACGAGCAGTACTTC. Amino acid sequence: CASSPQEAYPYEQYF.

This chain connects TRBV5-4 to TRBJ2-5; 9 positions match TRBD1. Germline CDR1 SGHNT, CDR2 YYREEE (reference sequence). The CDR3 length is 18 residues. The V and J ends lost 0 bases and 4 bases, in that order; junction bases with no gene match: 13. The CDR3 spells CASSLGGQGRGGGETQYF. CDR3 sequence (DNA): TGTGCCAGCAGCTTGGGGGGACAGGGTCGAGGGGGGGGAGAGACCCAGTACTTC.

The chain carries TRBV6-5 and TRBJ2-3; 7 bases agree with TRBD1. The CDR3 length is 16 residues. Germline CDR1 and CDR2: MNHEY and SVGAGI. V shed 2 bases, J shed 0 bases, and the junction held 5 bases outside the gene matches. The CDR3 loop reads CASSYEGARSTDTQYF. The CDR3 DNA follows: TGTGCCAGCAGTTACGAGGGGGCGCGAAGCACAGATACGCAGTATTTT.

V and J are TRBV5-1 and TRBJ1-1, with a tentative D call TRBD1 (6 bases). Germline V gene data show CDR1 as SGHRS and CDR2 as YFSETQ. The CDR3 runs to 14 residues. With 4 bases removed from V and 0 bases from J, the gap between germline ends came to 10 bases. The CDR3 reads CASSQQGMNTEAFF. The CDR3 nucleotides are TGCGCCAGCAGCCAACAGGGAATGAACACTGAAGCTTTCTTT.

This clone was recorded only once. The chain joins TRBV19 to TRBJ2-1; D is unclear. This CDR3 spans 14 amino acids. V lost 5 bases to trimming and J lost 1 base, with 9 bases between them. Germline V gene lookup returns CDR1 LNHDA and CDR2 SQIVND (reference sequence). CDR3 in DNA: TGTGCCAGTAGTGCAGTACAATCCTACAATGAGCAGTTCTTC. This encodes CASSAVQSYNEQFF. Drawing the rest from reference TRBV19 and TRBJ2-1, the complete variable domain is DGGITQSPKYLFRKEGQNVTLSCEQNLNHDAMYWYRQDPGQGLRLIYYSQIVNDFQKGDIAEGYSVSREKKESFPLTVTSAQKNPTAFYLCASSAVQSYNEQFFGPGTRLTVL.

DNA of the CDR3: TGTGCCAGCAGCCTGGGGGGAAGTGAAGGAAACACCATATATTTT. Amino acid sequence: CASSLGGSEGNTIYF. The V and J genes are TRBV7-9 and TRBJ1-3; a possible D gene is TRBD1 (5 bases). V was cut by 5 bases and J by 4 bases, with 15 bases left in between. Germline V gene data show CDR1 as SEHNR and CDR2 as FQNEAQ (reference sequence). The CDR3 covers 15 residues.

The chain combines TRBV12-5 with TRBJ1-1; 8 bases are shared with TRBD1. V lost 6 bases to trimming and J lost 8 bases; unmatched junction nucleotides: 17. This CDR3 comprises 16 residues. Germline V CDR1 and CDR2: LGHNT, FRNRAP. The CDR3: CASGRGQGVGFLEAFF. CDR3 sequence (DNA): TGTGCTAGTGGCCGAGGACAGGGCGTCGGTTTTCTGGAAGCTTTCTTT.

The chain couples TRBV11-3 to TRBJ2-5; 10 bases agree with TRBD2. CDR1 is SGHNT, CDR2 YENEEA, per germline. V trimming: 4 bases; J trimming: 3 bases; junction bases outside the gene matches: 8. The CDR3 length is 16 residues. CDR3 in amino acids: CASSSTSGKEKETQYF. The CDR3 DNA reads TGTGCCAGCAGCTCCACTAGCGGGAAGGAGAAAGAGACCCAGTACTTC.

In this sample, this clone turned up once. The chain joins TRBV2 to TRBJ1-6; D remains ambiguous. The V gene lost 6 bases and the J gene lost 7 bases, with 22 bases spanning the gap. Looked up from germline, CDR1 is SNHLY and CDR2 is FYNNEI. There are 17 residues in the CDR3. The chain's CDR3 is CASRSMIGGSGNSPLHF. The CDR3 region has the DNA TGTGCCAGCAGAAGTATGATAGGAGGTTCGGGAAATTCACCCCTCCACTTT. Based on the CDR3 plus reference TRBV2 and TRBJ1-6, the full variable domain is EPEVTQTPSHQVTQMGQEVILRCVPISNHLYFYWYRQILGQKVEFLVSFYNNEISEKSEIFDDQFSVERPDGSNFTLKIRSTKLEDSAMYFCASRSMIGGSGNSPLHFGNGTRLTVT.

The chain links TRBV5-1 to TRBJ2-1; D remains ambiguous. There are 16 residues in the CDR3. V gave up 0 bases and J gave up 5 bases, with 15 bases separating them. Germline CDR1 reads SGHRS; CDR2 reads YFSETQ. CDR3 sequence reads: CASSLGLPFTDNEQFF. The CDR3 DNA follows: TGCGCCAGCAGCTTGGGACTTCCCTTCACCGACAATGAGCAGTTCTTC. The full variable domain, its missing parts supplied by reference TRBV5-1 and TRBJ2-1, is KAGVTQTPRYLIKTRGQQVTLSCSPISGHRSVSWYQQTPGQGLQFLFEYFSETQRNKGNFPGRFSGRQFSNSRSEMNVSTLELGDSALYLCASSLGLPFTDNEQFFGPGTRLTVL.

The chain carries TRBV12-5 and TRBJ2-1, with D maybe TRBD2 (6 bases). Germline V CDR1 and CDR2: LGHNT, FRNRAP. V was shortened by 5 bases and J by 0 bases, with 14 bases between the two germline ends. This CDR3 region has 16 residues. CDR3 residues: CASGPLGGYSYNEQFF. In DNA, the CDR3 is TGTGCTAGTGGTCCTCTGGGAGGATACTCCTACAATGAGCAGTTCTTC.

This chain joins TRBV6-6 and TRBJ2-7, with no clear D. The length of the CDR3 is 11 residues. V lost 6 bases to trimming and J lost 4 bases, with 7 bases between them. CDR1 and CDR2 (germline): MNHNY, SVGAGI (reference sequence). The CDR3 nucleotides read TGTGCCAGCAGCCCCTATTACGAGCAGTACTTC. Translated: CASSPYYEQYF.